This T cell receptor (beta chain) was sequenced in a study of human T cells and chemical hapten exposure. Ten or more counts support this clonotype. Unique molecular identifiers were linked by the library to individual cDNA molecules. Each CDR3 protein is one row after TCRdb ran MiXCR on the 5' RACE reads. The sample has about 140,000 distinct CDR3 sequences; 4.1% are singletons. The length of the CDR3 is 15 residues. The V gene end was trimmed by 1 base and the J gene end by 1 base; junction bases not matched to a gene: 2. Total RNA was extracted from unfractionated whole blood. The clonotype originates from a female donor in good health. The chain employs TRBV12-3 or TRBV12-4 and TRBJ2-3; 7 bases line up with TRBD2. The DNA of the CDR3 is TGTGCCAGCAGTTTAGATGCGGGGGGCACAGATACGCAGTATTTT. Its protein product is CASSLDAGGTDTQYF.